This TCR beta chain is drawn from a study of metastatic and nonmetastatic thyroid tumors. Study background: The comparison covered peripheral blood and tumor or nodule tissue in malignant and benign thyroid patients.

A remark on this clone: Its antigen is unknown. This sequence may be a read error, since a much larger clone differs from it by one base.

TCRdb re-called clones from the PCR reads using MiXCR. Among approximately 86,000 clones listed, approximately 12% were seen once. From germline, CDR1 is DFQATT and CDR2 SNEGSKA (reference sequence). This CDR3 region has 15 residues. Trimming shortened V by 1 base and J by 2 bases, and 12 bases separated the two germline ends. No patient received treatment before thyroid surgery. Study-level findings and limits: A significant increase in TCR beta diversity was reportedly seen in malignant thyroid tumors relative to benign nodules, in blood and tumor.

Sequenced sample: tumor tissue. The rearrangement joins TRBV20-1 to TRBJ2-4; tentatively, D is TRBD1 (6 bases). This sequence was found in a female donor with papillary thyroid cancer or a benign thyroid nodule (not recorded which). Some clones in this sample may be carry-over from other donors' samples. The CDR3 loop is CSARGGLLSKNIQYF. DNA of the CDR3: TGCAGTGCTAGAGGGGGGCTACTATCCAAAAACATTCAGTACTTC.